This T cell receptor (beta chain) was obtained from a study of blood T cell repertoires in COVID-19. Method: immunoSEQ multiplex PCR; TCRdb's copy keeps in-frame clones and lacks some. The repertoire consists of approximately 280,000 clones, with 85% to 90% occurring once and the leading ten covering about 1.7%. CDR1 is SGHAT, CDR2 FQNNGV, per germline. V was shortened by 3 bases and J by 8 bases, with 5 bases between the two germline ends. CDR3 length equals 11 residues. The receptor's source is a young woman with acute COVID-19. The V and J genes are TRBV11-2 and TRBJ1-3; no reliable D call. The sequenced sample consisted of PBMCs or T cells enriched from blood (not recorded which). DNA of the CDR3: TGTGCCAGCAGCTTGGAGTACACCATATATTTT. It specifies CASSLEYTIYF. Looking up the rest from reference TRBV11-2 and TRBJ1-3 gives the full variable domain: EAGVAQSPRYKIIEKRQSVAFWCNPISGHATLYWYQQILGQGPKLLIQFQNNGVVDDSQLPKDRFSAERLKGVDSTLKIQPAKLEDSAVYLCASSLEYTIYFGEGSWLTVV.